This T cell receptor beta chain came from a study of blood T cell repertoires in COVID-19. Study overall: T cells, B-cell-depleted T cells, or PBMCs supplied cDNA or gDNA.

The CDR3 has 13 amino acids. Germline CDR1 is SGHTA and CDR2 is FQGNSA. The V and J ends lost 5 bases and 7 bases respectively, with 14 bases between them. The repertoire was sequenced with immunoSEQ multiplex PCR; TCRdb's copy has only in-frame clones and lacks some. The repertoire has roughly 130,000 clones, over 60% of them found once; the top ten carry 16%. The chain combines TRBV7-2 with TRBJ1-2; D is unresolved. The sequence came from a man aged 50-59 years with acute or convalescent COVID-19. Sequencing was carried out using peripheral blood. CDR3 DNA sequence: TGTGCCAGCAGCCCAAACACGGGGTCTGGCTACACCTTC. It specifies CASSPNTGSGYTF. The variable domain in full, with the rest retrieved from reference TRBV7-2 and TRBJ1-2, is GAGVSQSPSNKVTEKGKDVELRCDPISGHTALYWYRQSLGQGLEFLIYFQGNSAPDKSGLPSDRFSAERTGGSVSTLTIQRTQQEDSAVYLCASSPNTGSGYTFGSGTRLTVV.